The 21 T cell receptor beta chains presented below share a single source sample, sequenced in a study of CD8 T cells in Susac syndrome. Random hexamers were used to reverse transcribe roughly 0.5 to 1 ug of RNA. TCRdb reanalysed the immunoSEQ multiplex PCR reads using MiXCR and keeps one entry per CDR3 protein. The sample consists of hundreds of thousands of distinct CDR3 sequences, 92% of them appearing once. Sequencing was done on a sample of CD8+ T cells from PBMCs. Receptors originate from a human donor with multiple sclerosis.

This chain links TRBV5-6 with TRBJ1-1, with TRBD1 as a possible D gene (5 bases). Per germline, CDR1 SGHDT and CDR2 YYEEEE. This CDR3 contains 15 residues. The V end lost 2 bases, the J end lost 7 bases, and 18 bases lay between the germline ends. The CDR3, as DNA: TGTGCCAGCAGCTTTTCCCTGATGAGGGGCTATGAAGCTTTCTTT. Its translation: CASSFSLMRGYEAFF. Based on the CDR3 plus reference TRBV5-6 and TRBJ1-1, the full variable domain is DAGVTQSPTHLIKTRGQQVTLRCSPKSGHDTVSWYQQALGQGPQFIFQYYEEEERQRGNFPDRFSGHQFPNYSSELNVNALLLGDSALYLCASSFSLMRGYEAFFGQGTRLTVV.

This clonotype has a handful of counts. The chain combines TRBV5-6 with TRBJ2-7; 11 nucleotides agree with TRBD2. Germline trimming cut 4 bases from V and 3 bases from J; bases unmatched to any gene: 3. The CDR3 consists of 14 residues. Germline values: CDR1 SGHDT, CDR2 YYEEEE. The CDR3 DNA sequence: TGTGCCAGCAGCCCGGGACTAGCGGACTACGAGCAGTACTTC. Its translation: CASSPGLADYEQYF.

This clonotype was counted a single time. The chain couples TRBV5-8 to TRBJ1-1, with D perhaps matching TRBD1 (6 bases). The germline gives CDR1 SGHTS, CDR2 YDEGEE. The CDR3 contains 13 residues. The chain's CDR3 is CASADSLNTEAFF. DNA of the CDR3: TGTGCATCCGCGGACAGTCTGAACACTGAAGCTTTCTTT.

The chain's CDR3 is CASSPHGTGGDTIYF. The CDR3 DNA is TGTGCCAGCAGCCCGCATGGGACGGGCGGAGACACCATATATTTT. The chain couples TRBV3-1 to TRBJ1-3; a weak D match, TRBD1 (5 bases). V gave up 4 bases and J gave up 8 bases, with 18 bases separating them. The CDR3 has 15 residues. Germline-derived CDR1 and CDR2 are LGHDT and YNNKEL (reference sequence).

V and J are TRBV4-3 and TRBJ2-1; a weak D match, TRBD2 (5 bases). CDR1 and CDR2 (germline): LGHNA, YSLEER. The CDR3 sequence is 13 residues long. Deletions cut 2 bases from V and 7 bases from J, with 9 bases between. The CDR3 DNA follows: TGCGCCAGCAGCCAATATGGCGGGAATGAGCAGTTCTTC. Amino acid sequence: CASSQYGGNEQFF.

The chain couples TRBV5-1 to TRBJ2-1, with 10 bases aligning to TRBD2. The CDR3 has 18 residues. V shed 4 bases, J shed 4 bases, and the junction held 14 bases outside the gene matches. CDR1 is SGHRS and CDR2 is YFSETQ in the germline V gene. The CDR3 is CASSPTLWGAGGYNEQFF. CDR3 DNA: TGCGCCAGCAGCCCGACGCTTTGGGGAGCGGGAGGGTACAATGAGCAGTTCTTC.

V and J are TRBV30 and TRBJ2-7; D unclear. Germline CDR1 reads GTSNPN; CDR2 reads SVGIG (reference sequence). V lost 3 bases, J lost 0 bases, and 9 bases lay in between. The CDR3 extends over 13 amino acids. As DNA, the CDR3 is TGTGCCTGGAGCAGGATAGCCTCCTACGAGCAGTACTTC. It specifies CAWSRIASYEQYF. Filled out from reference TRBV30 and TRBJ2-7, the complete variable domain reads SQTIHQWPATLVQPVGSPLSLECTVEGTSNPNLYWYRQAAGRGLQLLFYSVGIGQISSEVPQNLSASRPQDRQFILSSKKLLLSDSGFYLCAWSRIASYEQYFGPGTRLTVT.

The rearrangement links TRBV5-1 to TRBJ2-7; 8 nucleotides align to TRBD1. Trimming cost V 0 bases and J 2 bases; bases outside gene matches: 13. This CDR3 region has 18 residues. Germline loops: CDR1 SGHRS, CDR2 YFSETQ. In DNA, the CDR3 is TGCGCCAGCAGCTTGGCCGTCACAGGGGGTAATATCGCCTACGAGCAGTACTTC. Translated, it gives CASSLAVTGGNIAYEQYF.

V and J are TRBV7-6 and TRBJ2-7; 10 nucleotides match TRBD1. The CDR3 loop spans 16 amino acids. Trimming cost V 5 bases and J 1 base; bases outside gene matches: 8. Per the germline V gene, CDR1 is SGHVS and CDR2 is FNYEAQ. Here the CDR3 reads CASSVAPGQGSYEQYF. CDR3 sequence (DNA): TGTGCCAGCAGCGTCGCACCGGGACAGGGGTCCTACGAGCAGTACTTC.

This clonotype was detected a few times. The chain recombines TRBV12-3 or TRBV12-4 with TRBJ1-5; D ambiguous. The length of the CDR3 is 13 residues. V lost 3 bases, J lost 4 bases, and 7 bases lay in between. The CDR3 region is CASSLSPNQPQHF. DNA for the CDR3: TGTGCCAGCAGTTTGTCCCCTAATCAGCCCCAGCATTTT.

The chain uses TRBV13 and TRBJ1-2, with D tentatively TRBD1 (5 bases). CDR3 length: 13 amino acids. V lost 3 bases and J 6 bases, leaving 11 bases between the germline ends. Germline CDR1 PRHDT, CDR2 FYEKMQ (reference sequence). The CDR3: CASSFGGLDGYTF. CDR3 DNA: TGTGCCAGCAGCTTTGGGGGTTTAGATGGCTACACCTTC.

The chain couples TRBV6-2 or TRBV6-3 to TRBJ2-5; unclear D gene. Germline V gives CDR1 MNHEY, CDR2 SVGEGT. This CDR3 spans 19 amino acids. The ends were cut back, 2 bases at V and 2 bases at J, with 24 bases in the middle. The CDR3, as DNA: TGTGCCAGCAGTTACCCCATGGGCGTAGCCGCGAATGCTCAAGAGACCCAGTACTTC. This gives the protein CASSYPMGVAANAQETQYF.

The table lists this clonotype with a count of one. The V gene is TRBV4-3, the J gene TRBJ2-1; 9 nucleotides match TRBD2. The junction had 7 bases not matched to a gene; V was cut back by 4 bases and J by 3 bases. The CDR3 totals 16 residues. CDR1 and CDR2 from the germline V gene are LGHNA and YSLEER. The CDR3 is CASSRNLAGIYNEQFF. DNA of the CDR3: TGCGCCAGCAGCCGGAATCTAGCGGGGATCTACAATGAGCAGTTCTTC.

The chain has TRBV7-9 and TRBJ2-3, with TRBD1 identical over 11 bases. The CDR3 has 15 amino acids. V was clipped by 3 bases and J by 5 bases; unmatched bases: 4. CDR1 is SEHNR, CDR2 FQNEAQ, per germline (reference sequence). Written as DNA, the CDR3 is TGTGCCAGCAGCTTGGACAGGGGGCCCGGAGATACGCAGTATTTT. It translates to CASSLDRGPGDTQYF.

This clonotype turned up a few times. The chain has TRBV6-6 and TRBJ2-1, with a possible D match to TRBD2 (6 bases). In germline, CDR1 is MNHNY, CDR2 SVGAGI (reference sequence). The CDR3 is made up of 11 amino acids. Trimming took 8 bases from V and 6 from J, leaving 8 bases between them. The CDR3 nucleotides read TGTGCCAGCGCCGGGGGCAATGAGCAGTTCTTC. It translates to CASAGGNEQFF.

The chain uses TRBV12-3 or TRBV12-4 and TRBJ1-2; D gene ambiguous. The CDR3 consists of 14 residues. Trimming pared 0 bases from V and 7 bases from J, leaving 12 bases between. The CDR3 spells CASSLAPQVAGYTF. In nucleotides, the CDR3 is TGTGCCAGCAGTTTAGCCCCCCAGGTTGCTGGCTACACCTTC.

This sequence joins TRBV6-4 and TRBJ1-2; D uncertain. The CDR3 contains 11 residues. V shed 2 bases and J shed 10 bases, with 8 bases lying between them. Germline CDR1 and CDR2: MRHNA and SNTAGT. Written as DNA, the CDR3 is TGTGCCAGCAGTGACGGCCCAGTCTACACCTTC. As protein: CASSDGPVYTF.

The V call is TRBV13, the J call TRBJ1-3; 9 bases align to TRBD1. The germline gives CDR1 PRHDT, CDR2 FYEKMQ (reference sequence). The CDR3 runs 15 residues. Trimming took 5 bases from V and 4 from J; bases not matched to a gene: 6. Written as DNA, the CDR3 is TGTGCCAGCAGCCTGCACAGGGGGCGCGGAAACACCATATATTTT. Its translation is CASSLHRGRGNTIYF.

The rearrangement joins TRBV19 to TRBJ2-4; D is perhaps TRBD2 (6 bases). Looked up from germline, CDR1 is LNHDA and CDR2 is SQIVND (reference sequence). V lost 5 bases and J lost 1, with 21 bases in between. This CDR3 has 18 amino acids. The CDR3 loop reads CASSYLKGRGEAKNIQYF. The CDR3 DNA follows: TGTGCCAGTAGTTACCTAAAGGGGCGCGGGGAGGCCAAAAACATTCAGTACTTC.

The rearrangement links TRBV20-1 to TRBJ2-4; perhaps TRBD2 as D (6 bases). This CDR3 has 20 amino acids. Trimming cost V 0 bases and J 9 bases, with 33 bases left between them. Germline V CDR1 and CDR2: DFQATT, SNEGSKA (reference sequence). The CDR3 reads CSAREGGDAASSWRRGIQYF. The CDR3 DNA is TGCAGTGCTAGAGAGGGGGGTGACGCGGCTAGCTCCTGGCGGCGGGGCATTCAGTACTTC.

V is TRBV10-2 and J is TRBJ2-1, with 8 bases that match TRBD2. The trim removed 3 bases at V and 6 bases at J, leaving 1 base unmatched. This CDR3 is built from 13 residues. In germline, CDR1 is WSHSY, CDR2 SAAADI. For the CDR3, the DNA is TGCGCCAGCAGTGAAGCGGGAGCCAATGAGCAGTTCTTC. Its protein product is CASSEAGANEQFF.